The clone carrying this T cell receptor beta chain was recorded a few times. The entry originates in a study of response to subunit inactivated influenza vaccine. TCRdb itself ran the RT-PCR reads through MiXCR, one entry per CDR3 protein. The sample holds approximately 530,000 distinct CDR3 sequences, under 15% seen once. V lost 0 bases, J lost 4 bases, and 10 bases lay in between. Germline V gene lookup returns CDR1 SGHRS and CDR2 YFSETQ. The CDR3 totals 14 residues. The clonotype comes from a man aged 50 or older who received an inactivated influenza vaccine. The sample consisted of PBMCs from blood, taken roughly 47 days after vaccination. J is TRBJ1-2 and V is TRBV5-1; no reliable D call. DNA for the CDR3: TGCGCCAGCAGCTTGGACGAGGCCAGCTATGGCTACACCTTC. It encodes CASSLDEASYGYTF.